In this sample, the clone carrying this T cell receptor beta chain turned up a few times. Its target is unknown. This sample was included in a study of cytomegalovirus exposure and HLA in healthy donors. This CDR3 has 16 amino acids. The germline gives CDR1 SGHTA, CDR2 FQGNSA. The V and J ends lost 1 base and 8 bases, in that order; junction bases with no gene match: 13. Findings and caveats of the study: For most TCR beta V segments, an earlier analysis put the productive rate at about 87% or about 30% of the time. When the data were analyzed later, several of the most significant clusters appeared to be linked to common viral pathogens.

PCR amplification relied on 60 Vbeta primers (plus 13 Jbeta primers). Clones were read by immunoSEQ multiplex PCR, and TCRdb kept only the in-frame ones, dropping some. Among about 99,000 clones, about 71% were seen once, and the ten largest hold around 3.3%. The V and J genes are TRBV7-2 and TRBJ1-2, with 7 bases lining up with TRBD1. Sequencing input: PBMCs. The source of this sequence is a woman in her forties or fifties in good health and CMV-seronegative. The CDR3: CASSLVTGDHGGGYTF. The CDR3, as DNA: TGTGCCAGCAGCTTAGTTACAGGGGACCATGGGGGAGGCTACACCTTC.